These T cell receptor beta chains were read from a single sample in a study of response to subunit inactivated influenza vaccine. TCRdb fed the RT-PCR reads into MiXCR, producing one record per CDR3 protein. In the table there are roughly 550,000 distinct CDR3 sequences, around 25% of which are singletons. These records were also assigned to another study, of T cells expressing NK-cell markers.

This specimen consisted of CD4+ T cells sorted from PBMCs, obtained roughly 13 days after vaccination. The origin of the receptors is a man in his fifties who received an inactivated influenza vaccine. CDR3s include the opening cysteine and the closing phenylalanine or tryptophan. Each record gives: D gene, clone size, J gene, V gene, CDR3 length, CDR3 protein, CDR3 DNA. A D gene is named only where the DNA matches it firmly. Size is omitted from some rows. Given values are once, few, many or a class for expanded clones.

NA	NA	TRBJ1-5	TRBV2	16	CASSGSPRNADQPQHF	TGTGCCAGCAGTGGATCGCCCCGGAACGCGGATCAGCCCCAGCATTTT
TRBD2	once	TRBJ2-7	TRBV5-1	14	CASSLGAGAREQYF	TGCGCCAGCAGCTTGGGAGCGGGAGCAAGAGAGCAGTACTTC
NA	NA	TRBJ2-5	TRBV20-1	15	CSAPDVGSSIETQYF	TGCAGTGCCCCTGACGTGGGGTCTAGTATAGAGACCCAGTACTTC
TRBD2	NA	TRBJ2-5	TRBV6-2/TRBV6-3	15	CASSYSRGTRETQYF	TGTGCCAGCAGTTACTCTCGGGGGACTAGGGAGACCCAGTACTTC
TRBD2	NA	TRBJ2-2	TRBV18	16	CASSPRSGGFSGELFF	TGTGCCAGCTCACCACGCAGCGGGGGGTTCTCCGGGGAGCTGTTTTTT
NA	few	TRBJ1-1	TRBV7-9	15	CASSPGTNMNTEAFF	TGTGCCAGCAGCCCCGGGACAAATATGAACACTGAAGCTTTCTTT
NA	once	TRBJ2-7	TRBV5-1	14	CASSLAFQGNEQYF	TGCGCCAGCAGCTTGGCTTTTCAGGGGAACGAGCAGTACTTC
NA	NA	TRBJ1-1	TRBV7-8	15	CASSLANRGSTEAFF	TGTGCCAGCAGCTTAGCGAACCGCGGGAGCACTGAAGCTTTCTTT
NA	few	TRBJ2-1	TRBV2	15	CASSGEGSSYNEQFF	TGTGCCAGCAGTGGTGAGGGAAGCTCCTACAATGAGCAGTTCTTC
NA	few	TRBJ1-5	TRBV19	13	CASSIARNQPQHF	TGTGCCAGTAGTATAGCCCGCAATCAGCCCCAGCATTTT
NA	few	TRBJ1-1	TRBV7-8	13	CASSSLWNTEAFF	TGTGCCAGCAGCTCCCTCTGGAACACTGAAGCTTTCTTT
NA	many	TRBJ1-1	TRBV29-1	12	CSGGGLNTEAFF	TGCAGCGGGGGAGGGCTTAACACTGAAGCTTTCTTT
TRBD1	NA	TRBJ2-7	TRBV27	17	CASSLQPSRTGFYEQYF	TGTGCCAGCAGTCTCCAGCCCTCACGGACAGGGTTCTACGAGCAGTACTTC
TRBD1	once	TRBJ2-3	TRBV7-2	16	CASSLAGQGRTDTQYF	TGTGCCAGCAGCTTAGCGGGACAGGGACGCACAGATACGCAGTATTTT
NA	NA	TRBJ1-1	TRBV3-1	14	CASSQDVPGAEAFF	TGTGCCAGCAGCCAAGATGTCCCGGGGGCCGAAGCTTTCTTT
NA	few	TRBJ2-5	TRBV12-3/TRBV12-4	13	CASSFYRTGAQYF	TGTGCCAGCAGTTTCTATCGGACCGGGGCCCAGTACTTC
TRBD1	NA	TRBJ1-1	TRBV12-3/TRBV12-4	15	CASSSRDRPNTEAFF	TGTGCCAGCAGTTCCCGGGACAGGCCGAACACTGAAGCTTTCTTT
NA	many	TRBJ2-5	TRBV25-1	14	CASSDPGIQETQYF	TGTGCCAGCAGTGACCCAGGCATCCAAGAGACCCAGTACTTC
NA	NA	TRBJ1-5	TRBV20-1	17	CSARSGFLTGGNQPQHF	TGCAGTGCCCGTTCGGGCTTCCTGACAGGAGGCAATCAGCCCCAGCATTTT
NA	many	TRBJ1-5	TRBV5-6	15	CASSLRGRGNQPQHF	TGTGCCAGCAGCCTCCGTGGAAGGGGCAATCAGCCCCAGCATTTT
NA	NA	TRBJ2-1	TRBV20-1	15	CSARAPGTSYNEQFF	TGCAGTGCTAGAGCGCCGGGGACTTCCTACAATGAGCAGTTCTTC
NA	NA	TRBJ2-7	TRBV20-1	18	CSARDTNLYGGQNYEQYF	TGCAGTGCTAGAGATACCAACCTTTACGGGGGGCAAAACTACGAGCAGTACTTC
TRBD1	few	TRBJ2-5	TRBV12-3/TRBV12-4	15	CASSFRDRVGETQYF	TGTGCCAGCAGTTTCAGGGACAGGGTGGGTGAGACCCAGTACTTC
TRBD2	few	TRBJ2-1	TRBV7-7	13	CASSLGGGGEQFF	TGTGCTAGCAGCTTAGGTGGCGGGGGTGAGCAGTTCTTC
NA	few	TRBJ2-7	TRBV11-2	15	CASSLNRDFYYEQYF	TGTGCCAGCAGCCTCAACCGGGACTTTTACTACGAGCAGTACTTC
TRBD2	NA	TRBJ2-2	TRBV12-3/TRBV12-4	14	CASSLTREYGELFF	TGTGCCAGCAGTTTAACGCGGGAGTACGGGGAGCTGTTTTTT
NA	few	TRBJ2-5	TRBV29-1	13	CSVGQVGGETQYF	TGCAGCGTTGGCCAAGTGGGAGGAGAGACCCAGTACTTC
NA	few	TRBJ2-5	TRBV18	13	CASSPWQGETQYF	TGTGCCAGCTCACCATGGCAGGGGGAGACCCAGTACTTC
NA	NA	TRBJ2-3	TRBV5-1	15	CASSLSGVESDTQYF	TGCGCCAGCAGCTTAAGCGGAGTAGAATCAGATACGCAGTATTTT
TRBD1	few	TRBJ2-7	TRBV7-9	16	CASSPDRGIGTYEQYF	TGTGCCAGCAGCCCGGACAGGGGGATTGGGACCTACGAGCAGTACTTC
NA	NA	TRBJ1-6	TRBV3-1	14	CASSQEQANSPLHF	TGTGCCAGCAGCCAAGAACAGGCGAATTCACCCCTCCACTTT
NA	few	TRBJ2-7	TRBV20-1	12	CSATGQGHEQYF	TGCAGTGCTACCGGCCAGGGGCACGAGCAGTACTTC
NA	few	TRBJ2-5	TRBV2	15	CASGSAGLHQETQYF	TGTGCCAGCGGTTCTGCGGGACTCCACCAAGAGACCCAGTACTTC
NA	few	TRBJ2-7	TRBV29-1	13	CSVGLFHSYEQYF	TGCAGCGTTGGACTTTTTCACTCCTACGAGCAGTACTTC
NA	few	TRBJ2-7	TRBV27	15	CASRGWGESNYEQYF	TGTGCCAGCAGGGGCTGGGGCGAAAGTAACTACGAGCAGTACTTC
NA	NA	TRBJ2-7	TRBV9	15	CASSVSTSHNNEQYF	TGTGCCAGCAGCGTCTCCACTTCCCATAACAACGAGCAGTACTTC
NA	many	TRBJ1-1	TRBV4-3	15	CASSQLNSGWTEAFF	TGCGCCAGCAGCCAGCTCAACTCCGGTTGGACTGAAGCTTTCTTT
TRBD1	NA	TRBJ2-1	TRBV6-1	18	CASSEGPLNRGPYNEQFF	TGTGCCAGCAGTGAAGGCCCCCTTAACAGGGGGCCCTACAATGAGCAGTTCTTC
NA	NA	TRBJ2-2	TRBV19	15	CASSIEPYGAGELFF	TGTGCCAGTAGTATTGAACCCTACGGGGCCGGGGAGCTGTTTTTT
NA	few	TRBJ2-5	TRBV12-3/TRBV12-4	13	CASSWYSQETQYF	TGTGCCAGCAGTTGGTACTCCCAAGAGACCCAGTACTTC
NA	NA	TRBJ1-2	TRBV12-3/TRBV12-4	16	CASTPQGAIANYGYTF	TGTGCCAGCACCCCCCAGGGAGCCATAGCTAACTATGGCTACACCTTC
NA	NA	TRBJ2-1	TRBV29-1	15	CGVESSPSSYNEQFF	TGCGGCGTTGAGAGTAGTCCTTCCTCCTACAATGAGCAGTTCTTC
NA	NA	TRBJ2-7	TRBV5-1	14	CASSLFPDSYEQYF	TGCGCCAGCAGCTTATTTCCGGACTCCTACGAGCAGTACTTC
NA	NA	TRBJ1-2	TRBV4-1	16	CASSPLGLTPRDGYTF	TGCGCCAGCAGCCCCCTTGGACTCACTCCAAGGGATGGCTACACCTTC
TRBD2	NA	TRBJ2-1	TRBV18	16	CASSPRGLAGENEQFF	TGTGCCAGCTCACCTAGGGGACTAGCGGGAGAAAATGAGCAGTTCTTC
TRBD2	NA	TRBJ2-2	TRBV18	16	CASSPAGLAGTGELFF	TGTGCCAGCTCACCAGCGGGACTAGCGGGTACCGGGGAGCTGTTTTTT
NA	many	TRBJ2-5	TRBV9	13	CASSPSPEETQYF	TGTGCCAGCAGCCCCAGCCCAGAAGAGACCCAGTACTTC
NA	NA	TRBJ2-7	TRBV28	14	CASSFGTHKNEQYF	TGTGCCAGCAGTTTCGGGACTCATAAGAACGAGCAGTACTTC
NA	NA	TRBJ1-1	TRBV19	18	CASSIGQGVLSGDTEAFF	TGTGCCAGTAGTATCGGCCAGGGCGTCTTAAGTGGGGACACTGAAGCTTTCTTT
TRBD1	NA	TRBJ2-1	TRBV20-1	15	CSARKGQGGYNEQFF	TGCAGTGCTAGAAAGGGACAGGGAGGGTACAATGAGCAGTTCTTC
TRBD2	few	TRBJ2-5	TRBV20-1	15	CSAARASGGQETQYF	TGCAGTGCTGCGCGGGCTAGCGGGGGACAAGAGACCCAGTACTTC
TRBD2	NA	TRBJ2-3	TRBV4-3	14	CASSRRERTDTQYF	TGCGCCAGCAGCCGGCGGGAGCGCACAGATACGCAGTATTTT